The clone carrying this T cell receptor (beta chain) was counted a few times. This record comes from a study of blood T cell repertoires in COVID-19. Study context: Material from acute and convalescent COVID-19 was sourced from the United States, Italy and Spain. T cells, B-cell-depleted T cells, or PBMCs supplied cDNA or gDNA.

Under the authors' procedure: It was from reference gene primer amplification that nucleated cell counts were estimated. The table came from immunoSEQ multiplex PCR; TCRdb's copy has only in-frame clones and leaves some out. V and J calls and clone size are those listed in that table; D and trimming were worked out from the DNA. The table shows more than 250,000 clones, with about 82% occurring only once. The specimen sequenced was peripheral blood. The origin of this receptor is a woman aged 50 to 65 with acute or convalescent COVID-19.

CDR3 DNA: TGTGCCAGCAGGTATAGCAATCAGCCCCAGCATTTT. Its translation: CASRYSNQPQHF. The rearrangement links TRBV7-2 to TRBJ1-5; D uncertain. V lost 6 bases, J lost 0 bases, and 3 bases lay in between. The CDR3 consists of 12 residues. Germline lookup yields CDR1 SGHTA and CDR2 FQGNSA.